This T cell receptor beta chain was captured by sequencing in a study of identifying expanded T cells in peripheral blood. Whole-study findings and limits: Differentially abundant clones: around 1.2 between replicates, approximately 16 at roughly 15 days, less than 25 at four.

Profiling relied on immunoSEQ multiplex PCR, and the TCRdb table lists in-frame clones only, not all of them. The sample consists of around 120,000 clones, approximately 88% of them appearing once. CDR1 and CDR2 (germline): LNHDA, SQIVND (reference sequence). The V end lost 9 bases, the J end lost 6 bases, and 17 bases lay between the germline ends. The CDR3 covers 13 residues. Of note for this clone: Its antigen is unidentified.

The chain couples TRBV19 to TRBJ1-1, with D uncertain. This TCR was recovered from a person aged 18 to 75 in good health. The specimen sequenced was blood. The CDR3 DNA reads TGTGCCAGCTCAATGGGCCATCCCGCTGAAGCTTTCTTT. Translation gives CASSMGHPAEAFF.